This T cell receptor (beta chain) was sequenced during a study of OX40 agonist ivuxolimab in advanced cancers. Study information: Hepatocellular carcinoma, melanoma, renal cell or head and neck cancer affected the dose-escalation patients.

The method was immunoSEQ multiplex PCR; TCRdb's version includes in-frame clones alone and lacks a portion of them. This table holds around 100,000 clones, 90% found once. Autoimmune disease history or systemic immunosuppression barred patients. The receptor's source is an adult with an advanced solid tumor such as melanoma, head and neck, liver or kidney cancer. Source: CD4+ or CD8+ T cells sorted from blood, taken in a trial of the OX40 agonist ivuxolimab.

The CDR3 DNA is TGTGCCAGTAGTCTCGGGGGAAATTCGGAGACCCAGTACTTC. Translating it yields CASSLGGNSETQYF. V gene TRBV19 combines with J gene TRBJ2-5; D may be TRBD2 (6 bases). The CDR3 has 14 residues. Germline-derived CDR1 and CDR2 are LNHDA and SQIVND (reference sequence). V dropped 5 bases and J dropped 5 bases, with 15 bases sitting between them.